The 2 T cell receptor beta chains presented below share a single source sample, sequenced in a study of sequential checkpoint blockade in melanoma. Treatment reported: randomized to nivolumab then ipilimumab (arm A) or the reverse (arm B). Some clones are missing from TCRdb's copy, which holds only in-frame ones; the method was immunoSEQ multiplex PCR. The table includes around 2,000 clones, about 30% detected once. The sample in question was tumor tissue (inferred from file names), obtained from a patient given nivolumab and ipilimumab in sequence. The receptors stem from a human donor with melanoma.

The chain has TRBV25-1 and TRBJ1-2; a possible D gene is TRBD1 (5 bases). CDR3 length equals 12 residues. V lost 2 bases and J lost 6, with 7 bases in between. Germline lookup yields CDR1 MGHDK and CDR2 SYGVNS. In DNA form, the CDR3 reads TGTGCCAGCAGTGAACAGGGCGATGGCTACACCTTC. This sequence encodes CASSEQGDGYTF.

The chain recombines TRBV15 with TRBJ2-1, with TRBD2 identical over 11 bases. Germline CDR1 and CDR2: LNHNV and YYDKDF (reference sequence). With 6 bases clipped from V and 9 bases from J, the junction kept 10 bases outside the gene matches. The length of the CDR3 is 15 residues. The chain's CDR3 is CATRLAGGPSSEQFF. DNA of the CDR3: TGTGCCACCAGATTAGCGGGGGGGCCATCGAGTGAGCAGTTCTTC.